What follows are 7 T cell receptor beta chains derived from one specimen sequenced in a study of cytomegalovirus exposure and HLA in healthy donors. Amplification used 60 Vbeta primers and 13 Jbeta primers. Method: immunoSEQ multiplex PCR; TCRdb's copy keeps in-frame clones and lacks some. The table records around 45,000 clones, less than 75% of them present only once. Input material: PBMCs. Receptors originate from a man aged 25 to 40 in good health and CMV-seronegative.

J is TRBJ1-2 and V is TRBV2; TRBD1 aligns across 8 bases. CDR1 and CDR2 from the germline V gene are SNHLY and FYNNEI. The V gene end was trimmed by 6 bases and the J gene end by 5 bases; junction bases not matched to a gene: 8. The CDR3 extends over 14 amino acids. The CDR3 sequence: CASRETTGGYGYTF. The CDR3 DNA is TGTGCCAGCAGAGAGACTACAGGGGGGTATGGCTACACCTTC.

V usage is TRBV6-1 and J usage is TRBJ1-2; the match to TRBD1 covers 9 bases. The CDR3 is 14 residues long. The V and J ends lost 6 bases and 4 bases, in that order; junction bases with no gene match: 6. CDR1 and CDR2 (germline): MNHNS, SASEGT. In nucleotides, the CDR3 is TGTGCCAGCAGGATGGACAGGGGCTTCTATGGCTACACCTTC. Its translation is CASRMDRGFYGYTF.

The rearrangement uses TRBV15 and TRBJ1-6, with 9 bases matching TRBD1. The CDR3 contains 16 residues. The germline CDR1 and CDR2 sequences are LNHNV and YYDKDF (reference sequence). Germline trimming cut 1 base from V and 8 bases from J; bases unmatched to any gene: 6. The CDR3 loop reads CATSRATGTGYSPLHF. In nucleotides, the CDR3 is TGTGCCACCAGCAGAGCAACCGGGACAGGGTATTCACCCCTCCACTTT.

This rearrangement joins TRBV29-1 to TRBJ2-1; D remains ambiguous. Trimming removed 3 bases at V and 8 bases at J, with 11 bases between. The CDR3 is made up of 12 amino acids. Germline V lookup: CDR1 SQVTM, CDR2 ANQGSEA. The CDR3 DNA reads TGCAGCGTTGATATGACTCTCGATGAGCAGTTCTTC. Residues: CSVDMTLDEQFF.

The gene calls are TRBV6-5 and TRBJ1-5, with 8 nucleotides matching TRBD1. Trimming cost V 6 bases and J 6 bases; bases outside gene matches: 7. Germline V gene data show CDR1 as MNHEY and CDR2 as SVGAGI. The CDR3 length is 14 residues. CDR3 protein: CASREQGGGQPQHF. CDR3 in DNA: TGTGCCAGCAGGGAACAGGGGGGGGGTCAGCCCCAGCATTTT.

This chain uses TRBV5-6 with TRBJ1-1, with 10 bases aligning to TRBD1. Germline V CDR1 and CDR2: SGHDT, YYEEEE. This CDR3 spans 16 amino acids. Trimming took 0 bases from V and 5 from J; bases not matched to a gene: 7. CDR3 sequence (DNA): TGTGCCAGCAGCTTGGACGGGACAGGGGTTTATACTGAAGCTTTCTTT. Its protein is CASSLDGTGVYTEAFF.

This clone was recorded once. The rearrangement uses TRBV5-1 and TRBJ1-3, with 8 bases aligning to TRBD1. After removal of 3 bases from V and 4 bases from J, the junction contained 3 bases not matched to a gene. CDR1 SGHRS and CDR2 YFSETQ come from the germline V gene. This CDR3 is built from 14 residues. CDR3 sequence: CASSSTGDGNTIYF. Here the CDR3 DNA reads TGCGCCAGCAGCTCGACAGGGGACGGAAACACCATATATTTT.